Included here is one T cell receptor (beta chain) sequence, with context. The antigen is not known. The source of the sample is a study of radiation and T cells in renal cell carcinoma. Sample time point: blood 2 weeks post-SBRT. Treatment specified: 15 Gy SBRT to primary tumor, nephrectomy 4 weeks later. Assay used: immunoSEQ multiplex PCR; TCRdb lists only in-frame clones, some missing. The repertoire holds some 120,000 clones, roughly 77% seen once, with over 1.5% in the top ten. General study points: Baseline intratumoral clonotype presence is unknown without pretreatment biopsies.

The sequence was obtained from a woman aged 55-75 years with renal cell carcinoma. The sample in question was blood, obtained from a patient whose treatment included radiotherapy and nephrectomy.

Here the CDR3 DNA reads TGTGCCAGCAGCCCGCGGGACAGAAACACTGAAGCTTTCTTT. This sequence encodes CASSPRDRNTEAFF. This sequence joins TRBV9 and TRBJ1-1, with 7 positions matching TRBD1. The CDR3 spans 14 residues. V dropped 4 bases and J dropped 2; count of bases not matched to a gene: 5. CDR1 SGDLS and CDR2 YYNGEE come from the germline V gene.